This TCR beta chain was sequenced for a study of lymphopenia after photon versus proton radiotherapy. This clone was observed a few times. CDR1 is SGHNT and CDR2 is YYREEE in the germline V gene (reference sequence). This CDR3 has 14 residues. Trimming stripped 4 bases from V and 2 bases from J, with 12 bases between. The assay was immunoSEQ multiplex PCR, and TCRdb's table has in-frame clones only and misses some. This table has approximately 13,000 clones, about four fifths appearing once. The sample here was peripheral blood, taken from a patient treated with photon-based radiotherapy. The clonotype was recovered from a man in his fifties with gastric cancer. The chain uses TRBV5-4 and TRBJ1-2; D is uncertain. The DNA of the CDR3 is TGTGCCAGCAGCCCAGGTCCGGACAACTATGGCTACACCTTC. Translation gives CASSPGPDNYGYTF.